What follows describes a single T cell receptor (beta chain). V was pared by 5 bases and J by 5 bases, with 12 bases between. This CDR3 spans 13 amino acids. This sample stems from a study of T-cell reconstitution after alpha-beta-depleted transplantation in children. Library preparation (for TCRbeta) was performed with unique molecular identifiers. Each CDR3 protein is one row after TCRdb ran MiXCR on the PCR reads. The repertoire holds 640,000 or so distinct CDR3 sequences, with roughly 17% as singletons. The V call is TRBV12-3 or TRBV12-4, the J call TRBJ1-2; no firm D call. Sequencing used PBMCs from the stem cell graft donor, obtained from the stem cell graft. The receptor was isolated from a human donor who donated a stem cell graft to a child with acute myeloid leukemia. The DNA of the CDR3 is TGTGCCAGCAGTCTGCGGTCGTTTTATGGCTACACCTTC. As protein: CASSLRSFYGYTF.